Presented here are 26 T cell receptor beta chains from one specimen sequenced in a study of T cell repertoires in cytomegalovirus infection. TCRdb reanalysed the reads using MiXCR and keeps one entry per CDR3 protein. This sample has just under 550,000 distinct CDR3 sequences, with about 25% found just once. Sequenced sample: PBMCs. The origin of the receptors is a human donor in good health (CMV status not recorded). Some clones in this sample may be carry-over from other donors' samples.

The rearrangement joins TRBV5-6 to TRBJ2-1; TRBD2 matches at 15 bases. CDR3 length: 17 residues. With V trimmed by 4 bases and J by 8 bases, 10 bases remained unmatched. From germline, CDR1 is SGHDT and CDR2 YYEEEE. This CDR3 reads CASSLGLAGGPYHEQFF. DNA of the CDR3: TGTGCCAGCAGCCTTGGACTAGCGGGAGGGCCATACCATGAGCAGTTCTTC. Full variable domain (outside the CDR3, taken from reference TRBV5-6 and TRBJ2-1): DAGVTQSPTHLIKTRGQQVTLRCSPKSGHDTVSWYQQALGQGPQFIFQYYEEEERQRGNFPDRFSGHQFPNYSSELNVNALLLGDSALYLCASSLGLAGGPYHEQFFGPGTRLTVL.

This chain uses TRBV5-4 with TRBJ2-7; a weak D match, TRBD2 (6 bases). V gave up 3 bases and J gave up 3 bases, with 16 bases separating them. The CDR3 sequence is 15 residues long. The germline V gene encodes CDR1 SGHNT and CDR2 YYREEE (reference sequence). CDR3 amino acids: CASSYDTAGIYEQYV. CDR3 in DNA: TGTGCCAGCAGCTACGACACGGCGGGGATCTACGAGCAGTACGTC.

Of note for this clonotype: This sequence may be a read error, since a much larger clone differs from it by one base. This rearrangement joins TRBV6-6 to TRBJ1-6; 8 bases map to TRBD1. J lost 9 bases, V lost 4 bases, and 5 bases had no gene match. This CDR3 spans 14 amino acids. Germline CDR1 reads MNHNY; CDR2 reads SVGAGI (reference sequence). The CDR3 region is CASSSDRVGSPLHF. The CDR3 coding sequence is TGTGCCAGCAGTTCGGACAGGGTGGGTTCACCCCTCCACTTT.

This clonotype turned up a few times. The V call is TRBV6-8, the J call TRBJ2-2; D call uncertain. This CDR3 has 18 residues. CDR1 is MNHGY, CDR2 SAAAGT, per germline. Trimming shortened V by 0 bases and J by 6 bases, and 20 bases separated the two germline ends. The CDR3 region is CASSYSDPLAPNSGELFF. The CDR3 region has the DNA TGTGCCAGCAGTTACTCGGACCCCCTGGCCCCTAACTCCGGGGAGCTGTTTTTT.

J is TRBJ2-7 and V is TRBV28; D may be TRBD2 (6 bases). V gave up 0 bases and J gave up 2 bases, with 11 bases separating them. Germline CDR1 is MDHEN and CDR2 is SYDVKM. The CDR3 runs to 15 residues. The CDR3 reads CASSLWAGTTYEQYF. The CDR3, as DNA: TGTGCCAGCAGTTTATGGGCGGGAACTACCTACGAGCAGTACTTC.

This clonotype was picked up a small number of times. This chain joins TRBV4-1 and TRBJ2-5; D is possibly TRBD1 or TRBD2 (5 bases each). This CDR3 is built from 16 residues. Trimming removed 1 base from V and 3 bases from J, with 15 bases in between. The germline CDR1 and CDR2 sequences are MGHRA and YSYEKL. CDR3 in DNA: TGCGCCAGCAGCCAAGGAAGGATAGGGGACGAAGAGACCCAGTACTTC. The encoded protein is CASSQGRIGDEETQYF.

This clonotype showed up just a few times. The CDR3, as DNA: TGTGCCAGCAGCCCCTATAGTTCCGGGACTAGCGGCAATGAGCAGTTCTTC. This encodes CASSPYSSGTSGNEQFF. The chain has TRBV7-3 and TRBJ2-1; 11 bases agree with TRBD2. CDR1 is SGHTA and CDR2 is FQGTGA in the germline V gene. The trim removed 5 bases at V and 6 bases at J, leaving 12 bases unmatched. The CDR3 covers 17 residues.

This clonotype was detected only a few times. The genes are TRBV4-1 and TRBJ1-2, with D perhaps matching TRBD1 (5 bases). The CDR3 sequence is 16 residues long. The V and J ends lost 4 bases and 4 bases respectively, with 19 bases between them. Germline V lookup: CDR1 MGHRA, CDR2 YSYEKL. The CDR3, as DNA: TGCGCCAGCAGCCCGCAGGGAGGGAAAGTTTCCTATGGCTACACCTTC. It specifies CASSPQGGKVSYGYTF.

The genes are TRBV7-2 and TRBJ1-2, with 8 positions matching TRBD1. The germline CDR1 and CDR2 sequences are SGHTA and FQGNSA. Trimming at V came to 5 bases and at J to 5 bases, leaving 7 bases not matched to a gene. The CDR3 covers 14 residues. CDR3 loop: CASSPGTGMYGYTF. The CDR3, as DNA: TGTGCCAGCAGCCCGGGGACAGGAATGTATGGCTACACCTTC.

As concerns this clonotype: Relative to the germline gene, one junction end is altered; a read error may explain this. CDR3 nucleotide sequence: TGTACCAGCAGCTTAGTTTGGTCGAACACTGAAGCTTTCTTT. Translated: CTSSLVWSNTEAFF. V and J are TRBV11-3 and TRBJ1-1; D uncertain. This CDR3 has 14 residues. CDR1 is SGHNT, CDR2 YENEEA, per germline.

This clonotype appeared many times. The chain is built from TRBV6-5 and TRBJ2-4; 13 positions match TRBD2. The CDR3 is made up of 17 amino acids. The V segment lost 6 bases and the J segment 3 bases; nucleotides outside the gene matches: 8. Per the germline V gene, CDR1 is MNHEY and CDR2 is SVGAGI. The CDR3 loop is CASRGLAGARGKNIQYF. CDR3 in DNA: TGTGCCAGCAGAGGACTAGCGGGAGCCCGAGGCAAAAACATTCAGTACTTC.

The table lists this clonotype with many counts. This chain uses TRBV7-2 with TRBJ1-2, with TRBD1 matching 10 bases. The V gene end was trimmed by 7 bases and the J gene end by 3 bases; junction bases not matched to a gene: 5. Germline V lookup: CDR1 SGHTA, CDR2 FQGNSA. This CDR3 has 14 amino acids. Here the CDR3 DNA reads TGTGCCAGCAACGACAGGGGGCGGGACTATGGCTACACCTTC. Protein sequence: CASNDRGRDYGYTF.

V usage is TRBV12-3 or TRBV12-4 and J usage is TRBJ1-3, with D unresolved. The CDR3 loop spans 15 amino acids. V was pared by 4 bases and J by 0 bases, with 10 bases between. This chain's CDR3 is CASSWAESSGNTIYF. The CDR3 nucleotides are TGTGCCAGCAGTTGGGCGGAGAGCTCTGGAAACACCATATATTTT.

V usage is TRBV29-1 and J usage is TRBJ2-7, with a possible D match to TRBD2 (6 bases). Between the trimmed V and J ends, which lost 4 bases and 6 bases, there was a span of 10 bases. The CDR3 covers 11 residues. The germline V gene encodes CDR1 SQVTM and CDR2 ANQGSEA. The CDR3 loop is CSVAVGGEQYV. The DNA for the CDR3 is TGCAGCGTTGCGGTCGGGGGCGAGCAGTACGTC.

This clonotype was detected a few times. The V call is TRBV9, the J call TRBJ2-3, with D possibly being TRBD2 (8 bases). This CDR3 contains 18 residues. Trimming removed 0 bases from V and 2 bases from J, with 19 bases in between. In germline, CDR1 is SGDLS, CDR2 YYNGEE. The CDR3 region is CASSVAGGGGRNTDTQYF. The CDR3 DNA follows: TGTGCCAGCAGCGTAGCAGGGGGGGGCGGGAGGAACACAGATACGCAGTATTTT.

The CDR3 coding sequence is TGTGCCAGCACCGAGAGGATTGGACAGGGGGAATTCGGGGAGCTGTTTTTT. This translates into CASTERIGQGEFGELFF. This chain joins TRBV28 and TRBJ2-2; 10 bases are shared with TRBD1. Germline-derived CDR1 and CDR2 are MDHEN and SYDVKM. This CDR3 is 17 amino acids long. Losses at the gene ends were 7 bases for V and 7 bases for J; bases not matched to a gene: 15.

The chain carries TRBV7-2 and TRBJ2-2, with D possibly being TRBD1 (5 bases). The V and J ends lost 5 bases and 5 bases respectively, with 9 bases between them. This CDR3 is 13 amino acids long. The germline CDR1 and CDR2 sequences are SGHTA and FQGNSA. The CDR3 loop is CASSGRGTGELFF. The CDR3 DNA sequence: TGTGCCAGCAGCGGTAGGGGTACCGGGGAGCTGTTTTTT.

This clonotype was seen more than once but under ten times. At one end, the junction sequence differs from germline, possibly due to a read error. CDR3 bases: TGTGCTAGCAGCTTACAGGAGGGGAACATTCAGTACTTC. Protein sequence: CASSLQEGNIQYF. This rearrangement joins TRBV7-6 to TRBJ2-4; a possible D gene is TRBD2 (6 bases). Germline lookup yields CDR1 SGHVS and CDR2 FNYEAQ. The CDR3 consists of 13 residues.

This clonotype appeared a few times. CDR3 protein: CASSLDREDSPLHF. In DNA form, the CDR3 reads TGTGCCAGCAGTCTAGACAGGGAGGATTCACCCCTCCACTTT. This chain joins TRBV28 and TRBJ1-6; 7 bases agree with TRBD1. The CDR3 has 14 amino acids. V gave up 5 bases and J gave up 8 bases; unmatched junction bases: 6. From germline, CDR1 is MDHEN and CDR2 SYDVKM.

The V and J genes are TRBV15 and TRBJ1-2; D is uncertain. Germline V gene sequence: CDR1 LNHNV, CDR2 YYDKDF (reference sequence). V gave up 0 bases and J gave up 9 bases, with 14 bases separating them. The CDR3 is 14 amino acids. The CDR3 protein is CATSRDKSGVRYTF. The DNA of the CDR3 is TGTGCCACCAGCAGAGATAAGTCCGGCGTCCGCTACACCTTC.

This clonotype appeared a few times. CDR3 in amino acids: CASSLSRGMDTEAFF. CDR3 nucleotides: TGTGCCAGCAGCCTTTCTAGGGGTATGGACACTGAAGCTTTCTTT. J is TRBJ1-1 and V is TRBV5-5; possible D gene TRBD1, 5 bases. Germline assignment: CDR1 SGHKS and CDR2 YYEKEE (reference sequence). With 4 bases removed from V and 3 bases from J, the gap between germline ends came to 16 bases. The CDR3 has 15 amino acids.

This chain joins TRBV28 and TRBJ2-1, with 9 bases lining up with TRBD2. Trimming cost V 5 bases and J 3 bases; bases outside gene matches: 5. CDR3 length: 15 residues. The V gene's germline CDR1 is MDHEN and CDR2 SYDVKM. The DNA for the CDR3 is TGTGCCAGCAGTAAGACTAGCGGAGGCTACAATGAGCAGTTCTTC. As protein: CASSKTSGGYNEQFF.

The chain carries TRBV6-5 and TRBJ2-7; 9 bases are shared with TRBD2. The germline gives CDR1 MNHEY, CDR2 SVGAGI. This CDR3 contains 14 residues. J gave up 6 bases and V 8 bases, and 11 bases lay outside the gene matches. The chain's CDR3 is CASRRQREALEQYV. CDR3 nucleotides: TGTGCCAGCCGAAGACAGCGGGAGGCTCTCGAGCAGTACGTC.

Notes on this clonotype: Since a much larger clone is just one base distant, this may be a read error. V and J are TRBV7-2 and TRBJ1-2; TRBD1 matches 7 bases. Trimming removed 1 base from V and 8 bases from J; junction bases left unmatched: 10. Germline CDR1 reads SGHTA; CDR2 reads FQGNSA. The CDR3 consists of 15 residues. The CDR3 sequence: CASSLGQGHSMGYTF. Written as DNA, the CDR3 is TGTGCCAGCAGCTTAGGACAGGGACATTCTATGGGCTACACCTTC.

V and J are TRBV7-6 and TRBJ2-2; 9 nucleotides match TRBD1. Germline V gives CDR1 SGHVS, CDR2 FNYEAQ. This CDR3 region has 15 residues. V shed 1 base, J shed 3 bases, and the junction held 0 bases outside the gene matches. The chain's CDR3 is CASSLGDRDTGELFF. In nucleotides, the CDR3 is TGTGCCAGCAGCTTAGGGGACAGGGACACCGGGGAGCTGTTTTTT.

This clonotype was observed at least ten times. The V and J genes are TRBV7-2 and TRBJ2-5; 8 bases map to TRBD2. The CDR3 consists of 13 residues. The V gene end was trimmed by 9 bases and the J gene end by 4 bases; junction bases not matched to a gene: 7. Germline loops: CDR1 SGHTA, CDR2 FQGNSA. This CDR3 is CASGSGRGETQYF. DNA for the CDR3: TGTGCCAGTGGAAGCGGGAGAGGAGAGACCCAGTACTTC. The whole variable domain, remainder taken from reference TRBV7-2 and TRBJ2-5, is GAGVSQSPSNKVTEKGKDVELRCDPISGHTALYWYRQSLGQGLEFLIYFQGNSAPDKSGLPSDRFSAERTGGSVSTLTIQRTQQEDSAVYLCASGSGRGETQYFGPGTRLLVL.